Shown below are 30 T cell receptor beta chains from a single sample sequenced in a study of technical replicates of blood from a handful of donors. Method: immunoSEQ multiplex PCR; TCRdb's copy keeps in-frame clones and lacks some. The sample lists around 85,000 clones, roughly 94% occurring once. Sequenced: T cells isolated from PBMCs. The source of these receptors is a human donor in good health.

The chain carries TRBV10-3 and TRBJ1-3, with TRBD1 as a possible D gene (5 bases). The CDR3 is 15 residues long. V was shortened by 0 bases and J by 3 bases, with 9 bases between the two germline ends. Per the germline V gene, CDR1 is ENHRY and CDR2 is SYGVKD. CDR3 in DNA: TGTGCCATCAGTGAGTCAAGGGGAAGTGGAAACACCATATATTTT. Translating gives CAISESRGSGNTIYF.

Within the sample, this clone is medium-sized. The J gene is TRBJ2-7, the V gene TRBV5-6; the D gene is possibly TRBD2 (5 bases). V lost 1 base and J lost 2, with 7 bases in between. The germline CDR1 and CDR2 sequences are SGHDT and YYEEEE. CDR3 size: 13 residues. Written as DNA, the CDR3 is TGTGCCAGCAGCTTGAGCGGTACCTACGAGCAGTACTTC. It codes for CASSLSGTYEQYF.

CDR3: CSVGLTDRGRYNEQFF. As DNA, the CDR3 is TGCAGCGTTGGGTTGACGGACAGGGGGCGGTACAATGAGCAGTTCTTC. The chain recombines TRBV29-1 with TRBJ2-1; 11 positions agree with TRBD1. Trimming at V came to 4 bases and at J to 4 bases, leaving 9 bases not matched to a gene. This CDR3 has 16 amino acids. The germline V gene has CDR1 SQVTM and CDR2 ANQGSEA.

The genes are TRBV4-1 and TRBJ1-1; D remains ambiguous. Germline assignment: CDR1 MGHRA and CDR2 YSYEKL. The ends were cut back, 2 bases at V and 4 bases at J, with 11 bases in the middle. This CDR3 region has 14 residues. CDR3 sequence reads: CASSQIGVGTEAFF. CDR3 bases: TGCGCCAGCAGCCAAATCGGGGTTGGCACTGAAGCTTTCTTT.

Only a few counts were recorded for this clone. This chain's CDR3 is CASSSYGTGGGANGYTF. CDR3 sequence (DNA): TGTGCCAGCAGCTCTTACGGGACAGGGGGCGGCGCGAATGGCTACACCTTC. The chain joins TRBV4-2 to TRBJ1-2, with TRBD1 matching over 12 bases. Trimming at V came to 5 bases and at J to 6 bases, leaving 13 bases not matched to a gene. This CDR3 contains 17 residues. CDR1 LGHNA and CDR2 YNFKEQ come from the germline V gene.

This rearrangement joins TRBV9 to TRBJ2-1; D is perhaps TRBD1 (5 bases). Deletions cut 4 bases from V and 7 bases from J, with 15 bases between. This CDR3 contains 14 residues. The V gene's germline CDR1 is SGDLS and CDR2 YYNGEE. CDR3 in amino acids: CASSRSPQGNEQFF. The CDR3 nucleotides are TGTGCCAGCAGCAGATCACCCCAGGGAAATGAGCAGTTCTTC.

This chain links TRBV6-5 with TRBJ1-4; perhaps TRBD1 as D (6 bases). This CDR3 is built from 16 residues. Germline V gene sequence: CDR1 MNHEY, CDR2 SVGAGI. V lost 2 bases to trimming and J lost 3 bases, with 13 bases between them. CDR3 in amino acids: CASSYKSGASNEKLFF. CDR3 DNA sequence: TGTGCCAGCAGTTACAAATCAGGGGCTTCTAATGAAAAACTGTTTTTT.

V usage is TRBV2 and J usage is TRBJ2-2; possibly TRBD2 for D (5 bases). Germline V gene lookup returns CDR1 SNHLY and CDR2 FYNNEI. V shed 9 bases and J shed 6 bases, with 17 bases lying between them. The CDR3 extends over 14 amino acids. The CDR3: CASSSGRLAGELFF. Written as DNA, the CDR3 is TGTGCCAGTAGTAGTGGGAGACTGGCCGGGGAGCTGTTTTTT.

CDR3 sequence: CSVHLDGIAKNIQYF. The CDR3 bases are TGCAGCGTTCACTTGGACGGGATTGCCAAAAACATTCAGTACTTC. This chain links TRBV29-1 with TRBJ2-4, with D tentatively TRBD2 (5 bases). Germline V gene lookup returns CDR1 SQVTM and CDR2 ANQGSEA. Deletions cut 5 bases from V and 1 base from J, with 15 bases between. CDR3 length: 15 residues.

This chain uses TRBV9 with TRBJ2-7, with 13 nucleotides matching TRBD2. CDR1 and CDR2 (germline): SGDLS, YYNGEE. The CDR3 is 14 amino acids. V trimming: 5 bases; J trimming: 5 bases; junction bases outside the gene matches: 4. The CDR3 nucleotides read TGTGCCAGCAGTGGGGGACTAGCGGGACACGAGCAGTACTTC. Protein sequence: CASSGGLAGHEQYF.

CDR3 protein: CASFSGTGTYEQYF. The CDR3 DNA is TGTGCCAGCTTCTCCGGGACAGGGACGTACGAGCAGTACTTC. The chain joins TRBV6-5 to TRBJ2-7; TRBD1 matches at 9 bases. This CDR3 is 14 amino acids long. The germline V gene encodes CDR1 MNHEY and CDR2 SVGAGI. The ends lost 8 bases at V and 4 bases at J; junction bases unmatched: 9.

V usage is TRBV5-1 and J usage is TRBJ2-7; D is perhaps TRBD1 (6 bases). Trimming stripped 4 bases from V and 3 bases from J, with 11 bases between. CDR1 and CDR2 from the germline V gene are SGHRS and YFSETQ. The CDR3 covers 13 residues. CDR3: CASSRTEGYEQYF. The CDR3 nucleotides are TGCGCCAGCAGCCGGACAGAGGGCTACGAGCAGTACTTC.

This clone was recorded only once. The gene calls are TRBV10-2 and TRBJ2-2; D is perhaps TRBD2 (6 bases). CDR3 length: 17 residues. The germline V gene encodes CDR1 WSHSY and CDR2 SAAADI. Trimming stripped 6 bases from V and 6 bases from J, with 23 bases between. The CDR3 reads CASRIPGRQGGAGELFF. CDR3 nucleotide sequence: TGCGCCAGCAGGATTCCGGGACGGCAGGGAGGAGCCGGGGAGCTGTTTTTT.

This clone was detected once. The chain recombines TRBV7-9 with TRBJ2-1; perhaps TRBD2 as D (5 bases). This CDR3 contains 14 residues. Germline CDR1 SEHNR, CDR2 FQNEAQ (reference sequence). V was shortened by 8 bases and J by 6 bases, with 17 bases between the two germline ends. In DNA form, the CDR3 reads TGTGCCAGCGAGGGCCTCGGCTTCCCCAATGAGCAGTTCTTC. Amino acid sequence: CASEGLGFPNEQFF.

The chain recombines TRBV5-6 with TRBJ2-1; 11 positions match TRBD2. Germline V lookup: CDR1 SGHDT, CDR2 YYEEEE. The junction had 5 bases not matched to a gene; V was cut back by 2 bases and J by 4 bases. The CDR3 extends over 16 amino acids. The CDR3 DNA follows: TGTGCCAGCAGCTTTGTTAGCGGGGGGGCTTACAATGAGCAGTTCTTC. It is translated as CASSFVSGGAYNEQFF.

The rearrangement links TRBV2 to TRBJ2-7; D is unresolved. The length of the CDR3 is 13 residues. Germline loops: CDR1 SNHLY, CDR2 FYNNEI. V was pared by 1 base and J by 4 bases, with 8 bases between. CDR3 region: CASSEVVHYEQYF. The CDR3, as DNA: TGTGCCAGCAGTGAAGTTGTACATTACGAGCAGTACTTC.

This chain connects TRBV10-1 to TRBJ2-7; TRBD2 agrees at 8 bases. In germline, CDR1 is WNHNN, CDR2 SYGVQD (reference sequence). V shed 4 bases and J 2 bases; nucleotides not matched to a gene: 1. The CDR3 has 13 amino acids. The CDR3 spells CASSAGGPYEQYF. CDR3 DNA sequence: TGCGCCAGCAGTGCGGGGGGGCCCTACGAGCAGTACTTC.

The chain uses TRBV6-1 and TRBJ1-1; D remains ambiguous. The CDR3 is 15 residues long. Trimming removed 4 bases from V and 2 bases from J, with 14 bases in between. The germline V gene has CDR1 MNHNS and CDR2 SASEGT. The DNA of the CDR3 is TGTGCCAGCAGTGTATCCGCTCGACTTAACACTGAAGCTTTCTTT. Residues: CASSVSARLNTEAFF.

The DNA for the CDR3 is TGTGCTAGTGGTTTGGTTCTCGGCGGGGGCCCCCACGAGCAGTACTTC. Translation gives CASGLVLGGGPHEQYF. The V gene is TRBV12-5, the J gene TRBJ2-7; D is possibly TRBD2 (7 bases). V was trimmed by 0 bases and J by 5 bases, leaving 17 bases between them. There are 16 residues in the CDR3. Germline CDR1 and CDR2: LGHNT and FRNRAP.

This clone was recorded only once. The genes are TRBV5-1 and TRBJ2-1, with TRBD2 identical over 8 bases. The trim removed 3 bases at V and 2 bases at J, leaving 4 bases unmatched. Germline CDR1 is SGHRS and CDR2 is YFSETQ. This CDR3 spans 15 amino acids. This CDR3 is CASSSVGGAYNEQFF. Written as DNA, the CDR3 is TGCGCCAGCAGCTCTGTCGGGGGGGCCTACAATGAGCAGTTCTTC.

This rearrangement joins TRBV19 to TRBJ2-1; the match to TRBD2 covers 7 bases. V lost 3 bases and J lost 6; bases outside the gene matches: 5. The CDR3 runs to 14 residues. The germline CDR1 and CDR2 sequences are LNHDA and SQIVND (reference sequence). For the CDR3, the DNA is TGTGCCAGTAGTATCGGCGGGAGCGTCAATGAGCAGTTCTTC. Amino acids: CASSIGGSVNEQFF.

V usage is TRBV4-1 and J usage is TRBJ2-7, with D maybe TRBD1 (6 bases). The V end lost 4 bases, the J end lost 2 bases, and 18 bases lay between the germline ends. CDR1 is MGHRA, CDR2 YSYEKL, per germline. CDR3 length: 16 residues. This CDR3 reads CASSRLEGVRAYEQYF. CDR3 nucleotide sequence: TGCGCCAGCAGCCGGCTAGAGGGGGTTAGGGCCTACGAGCAGTACTTC.

The genes are TRBV9 and TRBJ2-3; 9 bases agree with TRBD1. Germline CDR1 reads SGDLS; CDR2 reads YYNGEE. The CDR3 has 15 amino acids. The V segment lost 0 bases and the J segment 3 bases; nucleotides outside the gene matches: 2. This CDR3 reads CASSVGGQGTDTQYF. The CDR3 coding sequence is TGTGCCAGCAGCGTAGGGGGACAGGGAACAGATACGCAGTATTTT.

The rearrangement links TRBV19 to TRBJ1-5; D unresolved. The germline V gene encodes CDR1 LNHDA and CDR2 SQIVND (reference sequence). The V end was cut by 5 bases, the J end by 3 bases, with 8 bases between. CDR3 length: 13 amino acids. The DNA for the CDR3 is TGTGCCAGTAGTGCTACAGCCAATCAGCCCCAGCATTTT. Translating it yields CASSATANQPQHF.

The chain couples TRBV28 to TRBJ1-6; D is unclear. Germline values: CDR1 MDHEN, CDR2 SYDVKM. There are 14 residues in the CDR3. V lost 5 bases and J lost 9, with 14 bases in between. The CDR3 spells CASSTLSLSSPLHF. CDR3 DNA sequence: TGTGCCAGCAGTACTCTATCTCTGAGTTCACCCCTCCACTTT.

The rearrangement uses TRBV4-1 and TRBJ1-6, with a weak D call TRBD1 (5 bases). The V end lost 0 bases, the J end lost 2 bases, and 11 bases lay between the germline ends. Germline CDR1 MGHRA, CDR2 YSYEKL. This CDR3 is built from 17 residues. The CDR3 protein is CASSQDPSRAYNSPLHF. CDR3 coding DNA: TGCGCCAGCAGCCAAGATCCATCCAGGGCCTATAATTCACCCCTCCACTTT.

The chain recombines TRBV12-5 with TRBJ1-4; 7 nucleotides align to TRBD1. The CDR3 totals 22 residues. J gave up 2 bases and V 2 bases, and 23 bases lay outside the gene matches. Germline V gene data show CDR1 as LGHNT and CDR2 as FRNRAP. CDR3 residues: CASGLRLRQGLLSPATNEKLFF. Written as DNA, the CDR3 is TGTGCTAGTGGTTTGCGGTTGAGACAGGGTTTGTTGTCCCCAGCTACTAATGAAAAACTGTTTTTT.

There are a few counts of this clone. The chain links TRBV7-8 to TRBJ1-5; D gene unclear. The CDR3 is made up of 15 amino acids. The germline V and J ends were trimmed by 1 base and 3 bases, with 10 bases remaining between them. Germline lookup yields CDR1 SGHVS and CDR2 FQNEAQ. This CDR3 is CASSLVGGSNQPQHF. CDR3 nucleotide sequence: TGTGCCAGCAGCTTAGTCGGAGGGTCCAATCAGCCCCAGCATTTT.

V gene TRBV28 combines with J gene TRBJ2-7, with 11 bases that match TRBD1. CDR1 and CDR2 (germline): MDHEN, SYDVKM. This CDR3 region has 14 residues. With V trimmed by 4 bases and J by 6 bases, 5 bases remained unmatched. The chain's CDR3 is CASSSTGQGVEQYF. Here the CDR3 DNA reads TGTGCCAGCAGTTCCACGGGACAGGGGGTCGAGCAGTACTTC.

The rearrangement joins TRBV5-8 to TRBJ1-1; TRBD1 agrees at 7 bases. This CDR3 region has 14 residues. The V and J ends lost 4 bases and 0 bases, in that order; junction bases with no gene match: 3. Looked up from germline, CDR1 is SGHTS and CDR2 is YDEGEE. The CDR3: CASSTGQLNTEAFF. CDR3 bases: TGTGCCAGCAGCACGGGACAGCTGAACACTGAAGCTTTCTTT.